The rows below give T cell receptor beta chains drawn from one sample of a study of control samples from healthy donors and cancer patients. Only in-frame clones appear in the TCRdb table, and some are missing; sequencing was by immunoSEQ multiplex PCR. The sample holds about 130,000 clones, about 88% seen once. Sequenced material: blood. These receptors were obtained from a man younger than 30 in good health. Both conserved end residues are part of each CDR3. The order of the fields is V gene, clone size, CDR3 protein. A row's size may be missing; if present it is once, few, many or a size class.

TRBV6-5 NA CASSYLAGVGIGELFF
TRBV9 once CASSVTGANVLTF
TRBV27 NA CASRRAGNGAGELFF
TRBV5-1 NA CASNDGRAFRELFF
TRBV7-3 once CASSLGPDGYTF
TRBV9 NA CASSVQTGAQETQYF
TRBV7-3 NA CASSEAPYNEQFF
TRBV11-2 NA CASSLRQVEGNTIYF
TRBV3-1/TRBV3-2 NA CASSYLARGGTIYF
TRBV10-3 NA CAIEGSGTGAGNTIYF
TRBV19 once CASSQLEVGEAFF
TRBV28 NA CASRTLARDYNEQFF